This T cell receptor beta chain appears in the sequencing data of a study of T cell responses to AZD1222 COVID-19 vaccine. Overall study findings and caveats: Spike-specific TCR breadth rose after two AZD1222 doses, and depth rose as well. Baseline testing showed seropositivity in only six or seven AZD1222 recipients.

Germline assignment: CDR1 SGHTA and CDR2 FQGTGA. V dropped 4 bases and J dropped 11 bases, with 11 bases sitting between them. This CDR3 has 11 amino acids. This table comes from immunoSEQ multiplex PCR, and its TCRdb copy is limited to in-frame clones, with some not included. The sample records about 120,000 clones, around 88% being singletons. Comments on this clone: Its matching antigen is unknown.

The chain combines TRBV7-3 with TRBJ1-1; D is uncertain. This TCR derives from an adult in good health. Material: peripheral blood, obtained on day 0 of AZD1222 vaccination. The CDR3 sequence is CASSSQSEAFF. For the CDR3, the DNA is TGTGCCAGCAGCTCGCAGAGTGAGGCTTTCTTT. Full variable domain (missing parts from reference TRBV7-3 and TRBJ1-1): GAGVSQTPSNKVTEKGKYVELRCDPISGHTALYWYRQSLGQGPEFLIYFQGTGAADDSGLPNDRFFAVRPEGSVSTLKIQRTERGDSAVYLCASSSQSEAFFGQGTRLTVV.